Given below is one T cell receptor beta chain in context. What it recognizes is unknown. This entry is derived from a study of OX40 agonist ivuxolimab in advanced cancers. Study overall: At 0.01 to 10 mg/kg, ivuxolimab was administered intravenously to patients every 2 weeks. Dose-escalation patients' cancers were hepatocellular carcinoma, melanoma, renal cell or head and neck cancer.

The assay was immunoSEQ multiplex PCR, and TCRdb's table has in-frame clones only and misses some. The data show about 41,000 clones, approximately 88% seen once. If patients had autoimmune disease history or systemic immunosuppression, they were excluded. V was clipped by 0 bases and J by 5 bases, with 8 bases between them. This CDR3 contains 14 residues. The V gene's germline CDR1 is SGHTA and CDR2 FQGNSA. Study-wide points: In the 0.1 to 3.0 mg/kg range, CD4+ and CD8+ blood T cells had expanded clonally by week 6.

The specimen was CD4+ or CD8+ T cells sorted from blood, collected in a trial of the OX40 agonist ivuxolimab. V gene TRBV7-2 combines with J gene TRBJ2-1; D perhaps matches TRBD2 (5 bases). The receptor comes from an adult with an advanced solid tumor such as melanoma, head and neck, liver or kidney cancer. The CDR3 coding sequence is TGTGCCAGCAGCTTAGCATCGGGGAACAATGAGCAGTTCTTC. This codes for CASSLASGNNEQFF.